The 7 T cell receptor beta chains given below trace back to one sample, sequenced in a study of T cell repertoires in cytomegalovirus infection. Their antigens remain unidentified. TCRdb itself ran the reads through MiXCR, one entry per CDR3 protein. In the table there are a few hundred thousand distinct CDR3 sequences, roughly 43% of which are singletons. The material was cultured PBMCs, obtained from culture after CMV antigen stimulation. The receptors derive from a human donor in good health (CMV status not recorded). Some clones in this sample may be carry-over from other donors' samples.

V gene TRBV20-1 combines with J gene TRBJ1-5; D not resolved. The ends were cut back, 6 bases at V and 1 base at J, with 19 bases in the middle. Germline-derived CDR1 and CDR2 are DFQATT and SNEGSKA (reference sequence). The CDR3 has 16 amino acids. CDR3 DNA sequence: TGCAGTGCCAACCCGGCAGACGGTGGGAGCAATCAGCCCCAGCATTTT. This translates into CSANPADGGSNQPQHF.

This clonotype was detected only a few times. The V gene is TRBV7-4, the J gene TRBJ1-6, with a tentative D call TRBD1 (5 bases). Trimming shortened V by 1 base and J by 9 bases, and 7 bases separated the two germline ends. This CDR3 has 13 amino acids. The germline V gene encodes CDR1 SGHVT and CDR2 SQSDAQ. The CDR3 sequence: CASSLDGGSPLHF. DNA for the CDR3: TGTGCCAGCAGCTTAGATGGGGGTTCACCCCTCCACTTT. Full variable domain (rest looked up from reference TRBV7-4 and TRBJ1-6): GAGVSQSPRYKVAKRGRDVALRCDSISGHVTLYWYRQTLGQGSEVLTYSQSDAQRDKSGRPSGRFSAERPERSVSTLKIQRTEQGDSAVYLCASSLDGGSPLHFGNGTRLTVT.

V is TRBV7-9 and J is TRBJ2-3; 7 bases are shared with TRBD1. J gave up 7 bases and V 5 bases, and 9 bases lay outside the gene matches. Germline V CDR1 and CDR2: SEHNR, FQNEAQ (reference sequence). The CDR3 is made up of 14 amino acids. The CDR3 protein is CASSPPDRVNTQYF. For the CDR3, the DNA is TGTGCCAGCAGCCCGCCAGACAGGGTTAATACGCAGTATTTT.

This clonotype was counted only a few times. The V gene is TRBV2, the J gene TRBJ2-6; the match to TRBD1 covers 8 bases. Germline V gene lookup returns CDR1 SNHLY and CDR2 FYNNEI. V was pared by 4 bases and J by 1 base, with 6 bases of the junction left unmatched. This CDR3 is 17 amino acids long. CDR3 in amino acids: CASSGTGGSSGANVLTF. The CDR3, as DNA: TGTGCCAGCAGTGGTACAGGGGGAAGTTCTGGGGCCAACGTCCTGACTTTC.

This clonotype has more than one count but fewer than ten. This chain connects TRBV14 to TRBJ1-1; D is unclear. This CDR3 has 15 amino acids. V was shortened by 2 bases and J by 4 bases, with 14 bases between the two germline ends. Germline V gives CDR1 SGHDN, CDR2 FVKESK. Here the CDR3 reads CASSQLTSRGTEAFF. The CDR3 nucleotides read TGTGCCAGCAGCCAACTGACCAGTCGGGGCACTGAAGCTTTCTTT.

V is TRBV11-2 and J is TRBJ2-2; 11 bases map to TRBD1. Germline trimming cut 5 bases from V and 3 bases from J; bases unmatched to any gene: 8. Germline V gene sequence: CDR1 SGHAT, CDR2 FQNNGV. The CDR3 is 17 residues long. The CDR3, as DNA: TGTGCCAGCAGCCCAACGGACAGGGGGCTGCACACCGGGGAGCTGTTTTTT. This encodes CASSPTDRGLHTGELFF.

This chain uses TRBV5-4 with TRBJ2-2, with 7 bases lining up with TRBD1. CDR1 and CDR2 from the germline V gene are SGHNT and YYREEE (reference sequence). The CDR3 runs to 15 residues. Trimming cost V 2 bases and J 5 bases; bases outside gene matches: 6. The DNA of the CDR3 is TGTGCCAGCAGCTTTCAAGGGGGCGGAACCGGGGAGCTGTTTTTT. Its translation is CASSFQGGGTGELFF.